A single sample is the source of the 30 T cell receptor beta chains below, sequenced in a study of blood T cells in healthy people across ages. A second PCR, run for about 7 to 11 cycles, used a sample-barcoded 5' primer plus a J-beta primer mix. TCRdb used MiXCR to reprocess the 5' RACE reads, holding one entry per CDR3 protein. Found here are roughly 1,700,000 distinct CDR3 sequences, under 30% of them singletons; the top ten hold roughly 8.2%. Sequences were obtained from blood. These receptor sequences come from a woman in her twenties or thirties in good health.

This clonotype was observed at least ten times. The V and J genes are TRBV20-1 and TRBJ2-7, with 9 bases matching TRBD1. Trimming removed 6 bases from V and 2 bases from J; junction bases left unmatched: 11. Per the germline V gene, CDR1 is DFQATT and CDR2 is SNEGSKA (reference sequence). The CDR3 runs 15 residues. The CDR3 DNA reads TGCAGTGCCCCCTCCGGACAGGGGAAAACCTACGAGCAGTACTTC. This translates into CSAPSGQGKTYEQYF.

This clonotype came up a few times. The rearrangement uses TRBV12-3 or TRBV12-4 and TRBJ2-4; D may be TRBD2 (6 bases). Trimming cost V 4 bases and J 6 bases, with 16 bases left between them. The CDR3 is 15 amino acids. CDR3 in DNA: TGTGCCAGCAGTTCCAAGGGACTTCGGACAAACATTCAGTACTTC. Protein: CASSSKGLRTNIQYF.

V gene TRBV11-2 combines with J gene TRBJ2-1; 9 nucleotides agree with TRBD1. The V gene's germline CDR1 is SGHAT and CDR2 FQNNGV. J was trimmed by 6 bases and V by 5 bases; bases with no gene match: 11. CDR3 length equals 16 residues. CDR3 residues: CASSPNRDRVINEQFF. The CDR3 DNA reads TGTGCCAGCAGCCCAAACCGGGACAGGGTCATCAATGAGCAGTTCTTC.

This clonotype came up many times. V is TRBV7-9 and J is TRBJ1-1; D gene unclear. Germline lookup yields CDR1 SEHNR and CDR2 FQNEAQ (reference sequence). Trimming pared 5 bases from V and 4 bases from J, leaving 14 bases between. The CDR3 loop spans 14 amino acids. The CDR3 nucleotides are TGTGCCAGCAGCCCTCAGGTGGAGGGCACTGAAGCTTTCTTT. This gives the protein CASSPQVEGTEAFF.

The V and J genes are TRBV29-1 and TRBJ1-2; D gene ambiguous. V shed 4 bases and J shed 6 bases, with 15 bases lying between them. CDR1 is SQVTM and CDR2 is ANQGSEA in the germline V gene. The CDR3 is made up of 13 amino acids. The CDR3: CSVGGWEMDGYTF. Written as DNA, the CDR3 is TGCAGCGTTGGGGGTTGGGAAATGGATGGCTACACCTTC.

The chain carries TRBV29-1 and TRBJ2-2, with D hard to call. Germline V CDR1 and CDR2: SQVTM, ANQGSEA. There are 15 residues in the CDR3. V was cut by 3 bases and J by 6 bases, with 17 bases left in between. In DNA, the CDR3 is TGCAGCGTTGATCTTGGCCTTCAAAGCCCCGGGGAGCTGTTTTTT. It encodes CSVDLGLQSPGELFF.

The V call is TRBV7-8, the J call TRBJ2-1; tentatively, D is TRBD1 or TRBD2 (5 bases each). The CDR3 runs to 16 residues. Germline loops: CDR1 SGHVS, CDR2 FQNEAQ. Trimming took 5 bases from V and 0 from J, leaving 14 bases between them. The CDR3 reads CASSAWDGNSYNEQFF. Here the CDR3 DNA reads TGTGCCAGCAGCGCTTGGGACGGAAACTCCTACAATGAGCAGTTCTTC.

V and J are TRBV25-1 and TRBJ1-1; no definite D call. Germline V gene data show CDR1 as MGHDK and CDR2 as SYGVNS. V lost 4 bases and J lost 1, with 10 bases in between. CDR3 length equals 14 residues. DNA of the CDR3: TGTGCCAGCAGTGGGGTGACGGGGAACACTGAAGCTTTCTTT. This encodes CASSGVTGNTEAFF.

The CDR3 DNA reads TGTGCCAGCAGCTTTCAGGGGCGATCGAACACTGAAGCTTTCTTT. Its translation: CASSFQGRSNTEAFF. The chain combines TRBV7-2 with TRBJ1-1, with D perhaps TRBD1 (6 bases). CDR3 size: 15 residues. With 3 bases removed from V and 1 base from J, the gap between germline ends came to 12 bases. Looked up from germline, CDR1 is SGHTA and CDR2 is FQGNSA.

In nucleotides, the CDR3 is TGCAGTGCTAGTCGGACAGGCCTTATGGGATTTGAGCAGTTCTTC. It translates to CSASRTGLMGFEQFF. This chain joins TRBV20-1 and TRBJ2-1; 7 nucleotides agree with TRBD1. Unmatched junction bases numbered 14, after V lost 3 bases and J lost 9 bases. CDR1 DFQATT and CDR2 SNEGSKA come from the germline V gene (reference sequence). CDR3 length equals 15 residues.

This clonotype was seen at least ten times. A read error may produce the germline difference seen at one junction end. The J gene is TRBJ1-5, the V gene TRBV5-5; a possible D gene is TRBD1 (6 bases). CDR1 SGHKS and CDR2 YYEKEE come from the germline V gene (reference sequence). CDR3 length: 15 residues. The CDR3: CASSLGGLSNQPQHF. CDR3 bases: TGTGCCAGCAGTTTGGGGGGCCTGAGCAATCAGCCCCAGCATTTT.

Comment on this clonotype: Since a much larger clone is just one base distant, this may be a read error. The chain uses TRBV12-3 or TRBV12-4 and TRBJ2-1; a possible D gene is TRBD1 (6 bases). Between the trimmed V and J ends, which lost 5 bases and 10 bases, there was a span of 15 bases. The CDR3 sequence is 13 residues long. CDR3 nucleotide sequence: TGTGCCAGCAGTGTGGACAGATCCTACGAGCAGTTCTTC. Translated, it gives CASSVDRSYEQFF.

V gene TRBV10-3 combines with J gene TRBJ1-2, with 7 bases identical to TRBD1. CDR3 length: 14 residues. Trimming took 6 bases from V and 5 from J; bases not matched to a gene: 9. CDR1 and CDR2 (germline): ENHRY, SYGVKD. The CDR3: CAIRQESTGYGYTF. For the CDR3, the DNA is TGTGCCATCAGACAAGAGTCGACAGGGTATGGCTACACCTTC.

Only a few counts were recorded for this clonotype. The genes are TRBV20-1 and TRBJ2-7, with D perhaps matching TRBD1 (8 bases). Germline lookup yields CDR1 DFQATT and CDR2 SNEGSKA (reference sequence). This CDR3 is 14 amino acids long. V lost 5 bases and J 5 bases, leaving 19 bases between the germline ends. Here the CDR3 reads CSAEGGDRYNEQYF. CDR3 coding DNA: TGCAGTGCTGAGGGAGGGGACAGGTACAACGAGCAGTACTTC.

There are many counts of this clonotype. This chain links TRBV7-2 with TRBJ2-1; 8 bases fit TRBD1. V lost 4 bases and J lost 7; bases outside the gene matches: 6. Germline values: CDR1 SGHTA, CDR2 FQGNSA. This CDR3 spans 14 amino acids. The CDR3 DNA is TGTGCCAGCAGCTCGGACAGGGTTGGAAATGAGCAGTTCTTC. Amino acid sequence: CASSSDRVGNEQFF.

This clonotype came up many times. The chain is built from TRBV10-3 and TRBJ2-5; 7 positions match TRBD1. Germline CDR1 reads ENHRY; CDR2 reads SYGVKD. Trimming removed 4 bases from V and 5 bases from J; junction bases left unmatched: 7. This CDR3 has 14 residues. In DNA, the CDR3 is TGTGCCATCAGTGCCAACAGGGGCCGGGAGACCCAGTACTTC. As protein: CAISANRGRETQYF.

This clonotype was detected a few times. This chain uses TRBV5-5 with TRBJ2-1, with 9 bases aligning to TRBD2. V lost 4 bases and J lost 4; bases outside the gene matches: 3. Germline V lookup: CDR1 SGHKS, CDR2 YYEKEE (reference sequence). CDR3 length: 14 residues. CDR3: CASSGLAIYNEQFF. DNA of the CDR3: TGTGCCAGCAGCGGACTAGCGATATACAATGAGCAGTTCTTC. Full variable domain (remainder filled in from reference TRBV5-5 and TRBJ2-1): DAGVTQSPTHLIKTRGQQVTLRCSPISGHKSVSWYQQVLGQGPQFIFQYYEKEERGRGNFPDRFSARQFPNYSSELNVNALLLGDSALYLCASSGLAIYNEQFFGPGTRLTVL.

The chain recombines TRBV7-9 with TRBJ2-7; D remains unclear. The V end was cut by 5 bases, the J end by 3 bases, with 17 bases between. The CDR3 consists of 15 residues. Germline lookup yields CDR1 SEHNR and CDR2 FQNEAQ (reference sequence). This CDR3 reads CASSPPQRSSYEQYF. In nucleotides, the CDR3 is TGTGCCAGCAGCCCCCCCCAAAGATCAAGCTACGAGCAGTACTTC.

This clonotype appeared a few times. The chain employs TRBV10-3 and TRBJ1-1; 7 nucleotides agree with TRBD1. The CDR3 contains 15 residues. CDR1 and CDR2 from the germline V gene are ENHRY and SYGVKD. After removal of 2 bases from V and 4 bases from J, the junction contained 7 bases not matched to a gene. The CDR3 sequence: CAISERGAGGTEAFF. The CDR3 DNA reads TGTGCCATCAGTGAGCGGGGGGCAGGGGGCACTGAAGCTTTCTTT.

This clonotype was found a few times. The rearrangement uses TRBV29-1 and TRBJ2-1, with 8 positions matching TRBD1. CDR1 and CDR2 from the germline V gene are SQVTM and ANQGSEA. The CDR3 contains 11 residues. The ends lost 4 bases at V and 15 bases at J; junction bases unmatched: 8. CDR3 sequence: CSVVTGEIRFF. DNA of the CDR3: TGCAGCGTTGTGACAGGGGAGATTCGGTTCTTC.

This clonotype was counted at least ten times. This chain connects TRBV20-1 to TRBJ1-6; 9 positions match TRBD1. The CDR3 is made up of 13 amino acids. Per the germline V gene, CDR1 is DFQATT and CDR2 is SNEGSKA (reference sequence). The V and J ends lost 6 bases and 5 bases, in that order; junction bases with no gene match: 2. This CDR3 is CSARQGDNSPLHF. The CDR3 DNA sequence: TGCAGTGCCAGACAGGGGGATAATTCACCCCTCCACTTT.

This clonotype was observed once. The rearrangement uses TRBV15 and TRBJ2-7, with 10 bases identical to TRBD2. The ends lost 0 bases at V and 3 bases at J; junction bases unmatched: 2. This CDR3 comprises 15 residues. Germline CDR1 LNHNV, CDR2 YYDKDF (reference sequence). CDR3 residues: CATSRERTSGYEQYF. For the CDR3, the DNA is TGTGCCACCAGCAGAGAGAGGACTAGCGGCTACGAGCAGTACTTC.

The chain combines TRBV6-1 with TRBJ1-2; possibly TRBD1 for D (6 bases). Germline V gene sequence: CDR1 MNHNS, CDR2 SASEGT. CDR3 length equals 14 residues. V was cut by 5 bases and J by 4 bases, with 14 bases left in between. CDR3 residues: CASSRGAASYGYTF. The CDR3 DNA reads as TGTGCCAGCAGTCGGGGGGCAGCTAGCTATGGCTACACCTTC.

The table lists this clonotype with a few counts. This rearrangement joins TRBV28 to TRBJ1-1, with D uncertain. The CDR3 is 12 amino acids. CDR1 and CDR2 (germline): MDHEN, SYDVKM. The ends were cut back, 8 bases at V and 0 bases at J, with 7 bases in the middle. CDR3 sequence: CASGWMNTEAFF. CDR3 DNA sequence: TGTGCCAGCGGTTGGATGAACACTGAAGCTTTCTTT.

The chain carries TRBV7-2 and TRBJ1-6; D is uncertain. Germline V gives CDR1 SGHTA, CDR2 FQGNSA. Trimming took off 4 bases at V and 9 bases at J, with 19 bases between the two ends. This CDR3 region has 16 residues. CDR3 loop: CASSSGIGGRGSPLHF. CDR3 DNA sequence: TGTGCCAGCAGCTCGGGTATAGGAGGGAGAGGTTCACCCCTCCACTTT.

This clonotype was observed at least ten times. The chain is built from TRBV12-3 or TRBV12-4 and TRBJ2-1; the D is unclear. The CDR3 loop spans 12 amino acids. V lost 4 bases, J lost 6 bases, and 7 bases lay in between. The CDR3, as DNA: TGTGCCAGCAGTTCGGCTAGCAATGAGCAGTTCTTC. As protein: CASSSASNEQFF.

The V and J genes are TRBV12-3 or TRBV12-4 and TRBJ2-3; D not resolved. The ends were cut back, 3 bases at V and 2 bases at J, with 9 bases in the middle. The CDR3 extends over 14 amino acids. The CDR3 sequence is CASSFPTTTDTQYF. The DNA of the CDR3 is TGTGCCAGCAGTTTCCCCACAACCACAGATACGCAGTATTTT.

This clonotype has a count of ten or more. The rearrangement joins TRBV20-1 to TRBJ2-5; tentatively, D is TRBD1 (6 bases). This CDR3 is 13 amino acids long. Germline CDR1 reads DFQATT; CDR2 reads SNEGSKA (reference sequence). With 6 bases removed from V and 0 bases from J, the gap between germline ends came to 11 bases. CDR3 nucleotide sequence: TGCAGTGCGCCCCGACAGGACCAAGAGACCCAGTACTTC. Translating it yields CSAPRQDQETQYF.

V gene TRBV4-3 combines with J gene TRBJ1-6, with D hard to call. This CDR3 is 17 amino acids long. The V end was cut by 1 base, the J end by 6 bases, with 16 bases between. Germline CDR1 reads LGHNA; CDR2 reads YSLEER. The CDR3 sequence is CASSQVVREFVNSPLHF. The CDR3 nucleotides are TGCGCCAGCAGCCAAGTGGTTCGGGAGTTTGTTAATTCACCCCTCCACTTT.

At least ten counts were recorded for this clonotype. The chain employs TRBV7-3 and TRBJ2-7; the match to TRBD2 covers 11 bases. From germline, CDR1 is SGHTA and CDR2 FQGTGA. This CDR3 comprises 14 residues. The V segment lost 5 bases and the J segment 6 bases; nucleotides outside the gene matches: 6. CDR3 sequence reads: CASSRTGTSGEQYF. CDR3 sequence (DNA): TGTGCCAGCAGCCGCACAGGGACTAGCGGCGAGCAGTACTTC.